Below, 21 T cell receptor beta chains from the same sample are listed, as sequenced in a study of technical replicates of blood from a handful of donors. Libraries were prepared by immunoSEQ multiplex PCR; TCRdb keeps only in-frame clonotypes and omits some of them. The sample carries tens of thousands of clones, about 89% recorded once. Sequenced: T cells isolated from PBMCs. These receptors all stem from a human donor in good health.

The chain recombines TRBV5-1 with TRBJ2-7; possibly TRBD1 for D (6 bases). Trimming shortened V by 4 bases and J by 3 bases, and 11 bases separated the two germline ends. Germline loops: CDR1 SGHRS, CDR2 YFSETQ. This CDR3 region has 13 residues. CDR3 sequence reads: CASSKDRNYEQYF. CDR3 DNA sequence: TGCGCCAGCAGCAAGGACAGAAACTACGAGCAGTACTTC.

This chain uses TRBV29-1 with TRBJ2-1, with a weak D call TRBD2 (6 bases). The V gene lost 4 bases and the J gene lost 12 bases, with 22 bases spanning the gap. The CDR3 has 14 residues. Germline V gene data show CDR1 as SQVTM and CDR2 as ANQGSEA. The CDR3 spells CSVVGGTLPSGQFF. The CDR3 coding sequence is TGCAGCGTTGTTGGGGGGACTCTCCCCTCTGGGCAGTTCTTC.

This CDR3 is CASSLSRQGALNTEAFF. CDR3 DNA sequence: TGTGCCAGCAGTTTATCTAGACAGGGGGCCTTGAACACTGAAGCTTTCTTT. The V call is TRBV27, the J call TRBJ1-1; 10 bases agree with TRBD1. Germline V gene data show CDR1 as MNHEY and CDR2 as SMNVEV (reference sequence). Trimming took 0 bases from V and 0 from J; bases not matched to a gene: 4. The CDR3 covers 17 residues.

CDR3 sequence (DNA): TGCGCCAGCAGCCCCCGGGACAGGGGATGGGGGTCACCCCTCCACTTT. Encoded protein: CASSPRDRGWGSPLHF. The chain joins TRBV5-1 to TRBJ1-6; 10 nucleotides agree with TRBD1. J was trimmed by 10 bases and V by 4 bases; bases with no gene match: 11. Germline assignment: CDR1 SGHRS and CDR2 YFSETQ. This CDR3 is built from 16 residues.

The rearrangement joins TRBV7-2 to TRBJ2-7, with 9 positions matching TRBD1. The germline gives CDR1 SGHTA, CDR2 FQGNSA. The CDR3 loop spans 14 amino acids. J lost 3 bases, V lost 5 bases, and 5 bases had no gene match. In DNA, the CDR3 is TGTGCCAGCAGCATACCGGGACAGGGCTACGAGCAGTACTTC. Translation: CASSIPGQGYEQYF.

The rearrangement uses TRBV7-9 and TRBJ1-5; a weak D match, TRBD1 (6 bases). The CDR3 is 16 residues long. V lost 1 base, J lost 0 bases, and 10 bases lay in between. CDR1 and CDR2 (germline): SEHNR, FQNEAQ (reference sequence). This CDR3 reads CASSLVGQISNQPQHF. The DNA of the CDR3 is TGTGCCAGCAGCTTAGTTGGACAGATTAGCAATCAGCCCCAGCATTTT.

This rearrangement joins TRBV28 to TRBJ1-4; 7 bases align to TRBD1. Germline V gene sequence: CDR1 MDHEN, CDR2 SYDVKM. V gave up 3 bases and J gave up 0 bases; unmatched junction bases: 4. The CDR3 runs 16 residues. The CDR3 DNA reads as TGTGCCAGCAGTTTGGGGCAGGGGGCAACTAATGAAAAACTGTTTTTT. It specifies CASSLGQGATNEKLFF. The full variable domain, its missing parts supplied by reference TRBV28 and TRBJ1-4, is DVKVTQSSRYLVKRTGEKVFLECVQDMDHENMFWYRQDPGLGLRLIYFSYDVKMKEKGDIPEGYSVSREKKERFSLILESASTNQTSMYLCASSLGQGATNEKLFFGSGTQLSVL.

This rearrangement joins TRBV28 to TRBJ1-1, with 7 bases matching TRBD1. CDR3 size: 15 residues. The V gene end was trimmed by 5 bases and the J gene end by 2 bases; junction bases not matched to a gene: 8. Germline V gene data show CDR1 as MDHEN and CDR2 as SYDVKM. CDR3 coding DNA: TGTGCCAGCAGTACCAGACAGGGCACTAACACTGAAGCTTTCTTT. Protein product: CASSTRQGTNTEAFF. Based on the CDR3 plus reference TRBV28 and TRBJ1-1, the full variable domain is DVKVTQSSRYLVKRTGEKVFLECVQDMDHENMFWYRQDPGLGLRLIYFSYDVKMKEKGDIPEGYSVSREKKERFSLILESASTNQTSMYLCASSTRQGTNTEAFFGQGTRLTVV.

This chain's CDR3 is CASSEYERGHPYNEQFF. CDR3 DNA: TGCGCCAGCAGTGAGTACGAGAGGGGACACCCGTACAATGAGCAGTTCTTC. The chain employs TRBV10-1 and TRBJ2-1, with a possible D match to TRBD1 (6 bases). With 1 base removed from V and 4 bases from J, the gap between germline ends came to 17 bases. Germline CDR1 is WNHNN and CDR2 is SYGVQD (reference sequence). The CDR3 sequence is 17 residues long.

The gene calls are TRBV5-1 and TRBJ2-7; D is perhaps TRBD1 (6 bases). Germline assignment: CDR1 SGHRS and CDR2 YFSETQ. The CDR3 spans 14 residues. V was shortened by 2 bases and J by 7 bases, with 16 bases between the two germline ends. CDR3 coding DNA: TGCGCCAGCAGCTTTAAACAGGGTTCGAGTGAGCAGTACTTC. Protein sequence: CASSFKQGSSEQYF.

The chain joins TRBV20-1 to TRBJ1-1, with D unclear. The CDR3 extends over 11 amino acids. Germline V gives CDR1 DFQATT, CDR2 SNEGSKA (reference sequence). V gave up 3 bases and J gave up 4 bases, with 6 bases separating them. For the CDR3, the DNA is TGCAGTGCTAGTAGAGGCACTGAAGCTTTCTTT. Amino acids: CSASRGTEAFF.

The chain employs TRBV10-3 and TRBJ2-2; 9 bases line up with TRBD2. The CDR3 runs 16 residues. V shed 5 bases, J shed 5 bases, and the junction held 9 bases outside the gene matches. CDR1 is ENHRY and CDR2 is SYGVKD in the germline V gene. The CDR3 DNA reads TGTGCCATCAGTTACAAGCGGGAGGTCCAAACCGGGGAGCTGTTTTTT. Protein product: CAISYKREVQTGELFF.

The chain combines TRBV12-5 with TRBJ1-4; D is possibly TRBD1 (5 bases). The CDR3 runs to 18 residues. Germline V lookup: CDR1 LGHNT, CDR2 FRNRAP. V was shortened by 0 bases and J by 4 bases, with 18 bases between the two germline ends. DNA of the CDR3: TGTGCTAGTGGTTTGGTAATGAGTGGACACGCTTTTAATGAAAAACTGTTTTTT. It translates to CASGLVMSGHAFNEKLFF. Full variable domain (missing parts from reference TRBV12-5 and TRBJ1-4): DARVTQTPRHKVTEMGQEVTMRCQPILGHNTVFWYRQTMMQGLELLAYFRNRAPLDDSGMPKDRFSAEMPDATLATLKIQPSEPRDSAVYFCASGLVMSGHAFNEKLFFGSGTQLSVL.

The chain uses TRBV30 and TRBJ2-2; TRBD1 matches 8 bases. Per the germline V gene, CDR1 is GTSNPN and CDR2 is SVGIG (reference sequence). Trimming cost V 7 bases and J 1 base; bases outside gene matches: 2. This CDR3 has 13 amino acids. The CDR3: CASGQENTGELFF. The CDR3 bases are TGTGCCTCGGGACAGGAGAACACCGGGGAGCTGTTTTTT.

This clone came up a few times. The chain is built from TRBV7-9 and TRBJ1-5; D gene ambiguous. Between the trimmed V and J ends, which lost 5 bases and 2 bases, there was a span of 13 bases. This CDR3 has 15 residues. Germline loops: CDR1 SEHNR, CDR2 FQNEAQ (reference sequence). CDR3 region: CASSPFGGGNQPQHF. CDR3 nucleotides: TGTGCCAGCAGCCCGTTCGGTGGAGGCAATCAGCCCCAGCATTTT. Looking up the rest from reference TRBV7-9 and TRBJ1-5 gives the full variable domain: DTGVSQNPRHKITKRGQNVTFRCDPISEHNRLYWYRQTLGQGPEFLTYFQNEAQLEKSRLLSDRFSAERPKGSFSTLEIQRTEQGDSAMYLCASSPFGGGNQPQHFGDGTRLSIL.

This chain links TRBV4-1 with TRBJ2-7; no firm D call. The V gene's germline CDR1 is MGHRA and CDR2 YSYEKL. Trimming shortened V by 0 bases and J by 0 bases, and 15 bases separated the two germline ends. This CDR3 has 17 residues. The CDR3 loop reads CASSQDLLSYSSYEQYF. The CDR3 nucleotides read TGCGCCAGCAGCCAAGATCTGTTGTCGTACAGCTCCTACGAGCAGTACTTC.

About this clone itself: One end of the junction does not line up with germline, which may come from a read error. This sequence joins TRBV2 and TRBJ1-2; D unclear. Per germline, CDR1 SNHLY and CDR2 FYNNEI. The CDR3 consists of 10 residues. This chain's CDR3 is CASSVLWAFF. CDR3 DNA: TGTGCCAGCAGTGTCTTGTGGGCCTTCTTC.

The CDR3 sequence is CASRGGDYEQYF. The CDR3 DNA follows: TGTGCCTCAAGGGGGGGGGACTACGAGCAGTACTTC. The chain uses TRBV10-3 and TRBJ2-7, with D possibly matching TRBD2 (7 bases). Looked up from germline, CDR1 is ENHRY and CDR2 is SYGVKD. The CDR3 covers 12 residues. The V end was cut by 11 bases, the J end by 3 bases, with 14 bases between.

This clone was counted a single time. CDR3 sequence reads: CASSDSLGNTQYF. The CDR3, as DNA: TGCGCCAGCAGTGACTCACTCGGGAATACGCAGTATTTT. The chain joins TRBV10-1 to TRBJ2-3; the D gene is possibly TRBD2 (5 bases). The CDR3 loop spans 13 amino acids. The germline gives CDR1 WNHNN, CDR2 SYGVQD (reference sequence). V lost 3 bases, J lost 7 bases, and 11 bases lay in between.

V gene TRBV4-1 combines with J gene TRBJ2-1; 8 positions match TRBD2. CDR3 length: 15 residues. After removal of 4 bases from V and 6 bases from J, the junction contained 8 bases not matched to a gene. CDR1 is MGHRA and CDR2 is YSYEKL in the germline V gene. The DNA of the CDR3 is TGCGCCAGCAGCCGCTCGGGGGGGCTGGTCAATGAGCAGTTCTTC. Protein product: CASSRSGGLVNEQFF.

There are a few counts of this clone. The chain has TRBV6-5 and TRBJ2-1, with D possibly matching TRBD1 (5 bases). V shed 6 bases and J shed 6 bases, with 9 bases lying between them. This CDR3 contains 12 residues. CDR1 MNHEY and CDR2 SVGAGI come from the germline V gene. This CDR3 reads CASSPGFNEQFF. The CDR3 DNA reads as TGTGCCAGCAGCCCAGGGTTCAATGAGCAGTTCTTC.